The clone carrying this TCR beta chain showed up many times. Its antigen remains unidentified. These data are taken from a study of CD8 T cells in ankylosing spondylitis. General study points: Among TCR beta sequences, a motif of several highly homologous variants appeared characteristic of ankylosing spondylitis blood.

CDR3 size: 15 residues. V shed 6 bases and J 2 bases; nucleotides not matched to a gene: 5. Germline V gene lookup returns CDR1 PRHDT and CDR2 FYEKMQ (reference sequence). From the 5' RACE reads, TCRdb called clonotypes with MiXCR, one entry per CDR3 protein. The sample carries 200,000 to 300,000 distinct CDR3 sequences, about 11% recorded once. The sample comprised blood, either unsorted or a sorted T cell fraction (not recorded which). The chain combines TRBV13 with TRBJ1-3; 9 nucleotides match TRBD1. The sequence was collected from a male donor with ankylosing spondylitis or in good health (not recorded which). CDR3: CASSYRQGAGNTIYF. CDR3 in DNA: TGTGCCAGCAGTTACAGACAGGGGGCTGGAAACACCATATATTTT. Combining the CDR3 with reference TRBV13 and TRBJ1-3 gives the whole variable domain AAGVIQSPRHLIKEKRETATLKCYPIPRHDTVYWYQQGPGQDPQFLISFYEKMQSDKGSIPDRFSAQQFSDYHSELNMSSLELGDSALYFCASSYRQGAGNTIYFGEGSWLTVV.